The entry below describes one T cell receptor beta chain. This record comes from a study of control samples from healthy donors and cancer patients. TCRdb's copy holds only in-frame clones and misses some; the assay was immunoSEQ multiplex PCR. The data contain roughly 130,000 clones, roughly 84% of them singletons. The sequence derives from a man aged 45 to 65 in good health. Input material: blood.

The CDR3 nucleotides are TGTGCCAGCAGTTTAGCCGGGACCGAGACTTCACCCCTCCACTTT. Translated: CASSLAGTETSPLHF. The chain uses TRBV28 and TRBJ1-6; possibly TRBD1 for D (5 bases). Germline-derived CDR1 and CDR2 are MDHEN and SYDVKM. The CDR3 extends over 15 amino acids. Trimming took 2 bases from V and 9 from J, leaving 14 bases between them.